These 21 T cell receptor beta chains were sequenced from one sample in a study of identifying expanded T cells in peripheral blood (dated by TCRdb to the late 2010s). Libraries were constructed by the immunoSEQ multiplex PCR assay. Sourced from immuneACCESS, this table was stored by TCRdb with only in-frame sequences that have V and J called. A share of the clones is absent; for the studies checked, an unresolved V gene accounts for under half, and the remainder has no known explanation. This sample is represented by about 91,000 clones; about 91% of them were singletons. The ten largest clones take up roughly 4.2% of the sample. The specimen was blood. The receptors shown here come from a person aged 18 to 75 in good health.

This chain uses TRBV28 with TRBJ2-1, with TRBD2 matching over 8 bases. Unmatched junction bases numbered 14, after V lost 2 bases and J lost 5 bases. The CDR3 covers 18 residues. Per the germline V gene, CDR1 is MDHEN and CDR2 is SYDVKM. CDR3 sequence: CASSLSPPLAVGDNEQFF. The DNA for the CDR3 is TGTGCCAGCAGTTTAAGCCCCCCACTAGCGGTGGGGGACAATGAGCAGTTCTTC.

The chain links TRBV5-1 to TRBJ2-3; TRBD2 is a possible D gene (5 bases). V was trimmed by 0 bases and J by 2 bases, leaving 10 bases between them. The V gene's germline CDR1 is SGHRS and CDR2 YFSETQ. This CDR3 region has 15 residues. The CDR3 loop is CASSLAVEDTDTQYF. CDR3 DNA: TGCGCCAGCAGCTTGGCCGTGGAGGACACAGATACGCAGTATTTT.

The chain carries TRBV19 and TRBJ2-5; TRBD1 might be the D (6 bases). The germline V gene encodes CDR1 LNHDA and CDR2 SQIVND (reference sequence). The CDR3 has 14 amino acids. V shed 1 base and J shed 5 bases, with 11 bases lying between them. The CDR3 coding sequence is TGTGCCAGTAGTATAGTCTTAAGGGGGGAGACCCAGTACTTC. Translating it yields CASSIVLRGETQYF.

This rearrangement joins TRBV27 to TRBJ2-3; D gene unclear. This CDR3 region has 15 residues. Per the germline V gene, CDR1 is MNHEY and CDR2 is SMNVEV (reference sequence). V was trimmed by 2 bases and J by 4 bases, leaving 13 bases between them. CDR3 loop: CASSLGGVDSDTQYF. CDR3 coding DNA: TGTGCCAGCAGTTTAGGTGGGGTTGACTCAGATACGCAGTATTTT.

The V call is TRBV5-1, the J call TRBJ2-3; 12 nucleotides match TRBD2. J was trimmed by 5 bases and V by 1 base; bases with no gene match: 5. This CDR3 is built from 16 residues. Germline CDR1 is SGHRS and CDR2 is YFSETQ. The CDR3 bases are TGCGCCAGCAGCTTGTCTAGCGGGGGGGCGGAAGATACGCAGTATTTT. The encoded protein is CASSLSSGGAEDTQYF.

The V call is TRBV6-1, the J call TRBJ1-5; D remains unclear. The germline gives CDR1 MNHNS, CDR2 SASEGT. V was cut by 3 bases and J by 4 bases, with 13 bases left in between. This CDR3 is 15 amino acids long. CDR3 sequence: CASSDLPGPNQPQHF. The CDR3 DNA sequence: TGTGCCAGCAGTGATTTGCCCGGGCCTAATCAGCCCCAGCATTTT.

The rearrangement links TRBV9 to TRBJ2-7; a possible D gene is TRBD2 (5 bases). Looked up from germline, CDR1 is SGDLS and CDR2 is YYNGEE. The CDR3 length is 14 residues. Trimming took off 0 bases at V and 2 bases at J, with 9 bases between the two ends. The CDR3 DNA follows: TGTGCCAGCAGCGTAGGGCAGCGGCCCTACGAGCAGTACTTC. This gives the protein CASSVGQRPYEQYF.

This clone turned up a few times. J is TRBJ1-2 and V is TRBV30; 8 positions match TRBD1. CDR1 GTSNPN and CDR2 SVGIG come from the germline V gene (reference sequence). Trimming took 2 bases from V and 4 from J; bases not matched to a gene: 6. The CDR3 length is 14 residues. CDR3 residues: CAWSRRQGIYGYTF. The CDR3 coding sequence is TGTGCCTGGAGTCGACGACAGGGGATCTATGGCTACACCTTC.

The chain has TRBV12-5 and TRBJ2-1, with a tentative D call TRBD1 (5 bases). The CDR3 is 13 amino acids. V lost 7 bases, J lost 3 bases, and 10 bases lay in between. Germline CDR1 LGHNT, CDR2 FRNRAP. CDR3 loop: CASAPDSYNEQFF. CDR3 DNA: TGTGCTAGTGCCCCCGACAGCTACAATGAGCAGTTCTTC.

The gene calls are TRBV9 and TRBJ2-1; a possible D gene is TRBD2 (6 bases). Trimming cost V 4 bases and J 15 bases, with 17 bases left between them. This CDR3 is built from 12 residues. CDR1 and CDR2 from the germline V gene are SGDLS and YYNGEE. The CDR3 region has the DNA TGTGCCAGCAGCCCTACGGAGACTAGGGTGTTCTTC. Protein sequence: CASSPTETRVFF.

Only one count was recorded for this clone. CDR3: CASSVASDTQYF. The DNA for the CDR3 is TGTGCCAGCAGCGTCGCTTCAGATACGCAGTATTTT. The V and J genes are TRBV9 and TRBJ2-3; D not resolved. V lost 2 bases and J lost 4, with 5 bases in between. This CDR3 comprises 12 residues. CDR1 is SGDLS and CDR2 is YYNGEE in the germline V gene.

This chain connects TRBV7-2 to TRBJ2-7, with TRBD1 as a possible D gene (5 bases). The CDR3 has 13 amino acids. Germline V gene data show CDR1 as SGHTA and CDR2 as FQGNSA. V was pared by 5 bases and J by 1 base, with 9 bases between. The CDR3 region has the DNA TGTGCCAGCAGCCACTCAGGGTCCTACGAGCAGTACTTC. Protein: CASSHSGSYEQYF.

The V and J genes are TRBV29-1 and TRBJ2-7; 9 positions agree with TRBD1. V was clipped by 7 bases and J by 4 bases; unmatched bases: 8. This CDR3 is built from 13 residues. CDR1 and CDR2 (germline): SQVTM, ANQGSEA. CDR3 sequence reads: CSATGTGRYEQYF. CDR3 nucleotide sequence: TGCAGCGCCACCGGGACAGGGAGGTACGAGCAGTACTTC.

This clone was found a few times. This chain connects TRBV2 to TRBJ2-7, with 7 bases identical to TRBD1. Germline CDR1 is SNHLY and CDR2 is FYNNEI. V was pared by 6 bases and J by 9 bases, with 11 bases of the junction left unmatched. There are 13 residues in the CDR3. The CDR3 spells CASSGDRVRRQYF. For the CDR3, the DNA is TGTGCCAGCAGCGGTGACAGGGTGAGACGGCAGTACTTC.

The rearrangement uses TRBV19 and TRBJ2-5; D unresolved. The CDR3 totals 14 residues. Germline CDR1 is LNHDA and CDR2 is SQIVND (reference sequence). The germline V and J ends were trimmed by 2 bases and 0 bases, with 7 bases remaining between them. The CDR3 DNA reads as TGTGCCAGTAGTATATTAGACAACCAAGAGACCCAGTACTTC. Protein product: CASSILDNQETQYF.

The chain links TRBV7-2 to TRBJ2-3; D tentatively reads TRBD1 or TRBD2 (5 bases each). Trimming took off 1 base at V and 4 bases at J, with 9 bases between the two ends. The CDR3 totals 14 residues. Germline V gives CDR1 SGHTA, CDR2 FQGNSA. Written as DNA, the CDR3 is TGTGCCAGCAGCTTAGGGGGGACCGCAGATACGCAGTATTTT. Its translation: CASSLGGTADTQYF.

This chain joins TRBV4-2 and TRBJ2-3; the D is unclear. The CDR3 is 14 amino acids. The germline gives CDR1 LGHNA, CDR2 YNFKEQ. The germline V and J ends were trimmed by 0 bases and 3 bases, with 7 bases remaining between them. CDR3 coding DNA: TGTGCCAGCAGCCAAGAAGAGGATACAGATACGCAGTATTTT. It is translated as CASSQEEDTDTQYF.

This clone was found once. The DNA for the CDR3 is TGTGCCAGCAGCTTCGGGACCGACCCCTACGAGCAGTACTTC. As protein: CASSFGTDPYEQYF. The rearrangement joins TRBV7-9 to TRBJ2-7, with D perhaps assigned TRBD1 or TRBD2 (5 bases each). CDR1 is SEHNR and CDR2 is FQNEAQ in the germline V gene (reference sequence). The CDR3 covers 14 residues. Between the trimmed V and J ends, which lost 3 bases and 2 bases, there was a span of 11 bases. Full variable domain (outside the CDR3, taken from reference TRBV7-9 and TRBJ2-7): DTGVSQNPRHKITKRGQNVTFRCDPISEHNRLYWYRQTLGQGPEFLTYFQNEAQLEKSRLLSDRFSAERPKGSFSTLEIQRTEQGDSAMYLCASSFGTDPYEQYFGPGTRLTVT.

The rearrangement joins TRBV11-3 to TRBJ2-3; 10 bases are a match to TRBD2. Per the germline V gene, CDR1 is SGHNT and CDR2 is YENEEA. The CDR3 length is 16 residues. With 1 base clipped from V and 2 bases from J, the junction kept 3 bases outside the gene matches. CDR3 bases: TGTGCCAGCAGCTTAGGACTAGCGGGCATCACAGATACGCAGTATTTT. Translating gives CASSLGLAGITDTQYF.

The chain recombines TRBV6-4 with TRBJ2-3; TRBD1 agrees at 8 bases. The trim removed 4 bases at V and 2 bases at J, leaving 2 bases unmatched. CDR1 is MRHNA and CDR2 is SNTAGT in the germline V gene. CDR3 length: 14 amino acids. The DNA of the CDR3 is TGTGCCAGCAGTGCGACAGGGGACACAGATACGCAGTATTTT. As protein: CASSATGDTDTQYF.

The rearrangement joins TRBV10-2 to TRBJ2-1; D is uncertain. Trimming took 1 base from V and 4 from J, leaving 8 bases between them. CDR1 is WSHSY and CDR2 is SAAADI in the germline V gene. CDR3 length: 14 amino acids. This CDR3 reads CASSEWGYYNEQFF. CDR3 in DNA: TGCGCCAGCAGTGAGTGGGGTTATTACAATGAGCAGTTCTTC.